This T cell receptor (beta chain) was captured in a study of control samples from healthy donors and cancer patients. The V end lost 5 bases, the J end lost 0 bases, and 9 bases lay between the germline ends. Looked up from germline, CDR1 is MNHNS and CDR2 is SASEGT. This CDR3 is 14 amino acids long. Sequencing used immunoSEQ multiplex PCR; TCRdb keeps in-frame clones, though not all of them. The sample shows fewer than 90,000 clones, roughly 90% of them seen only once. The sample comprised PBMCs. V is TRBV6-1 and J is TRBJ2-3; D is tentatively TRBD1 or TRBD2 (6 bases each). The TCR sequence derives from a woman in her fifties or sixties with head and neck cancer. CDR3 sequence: CASSQGTSTDTQYF. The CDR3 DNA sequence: TGTGCCAGCAGTCAGGGGACTAGCACAGATACGCAGTATTTT.